This T cell receptor beta chain was obtained from a study of naive and memory T cell subsets. Study results and limitations: Possibly reflecting memory cells re-expressing CD45RA, a few larger clonotypes occurred in naive repertoires, especially CD8. Clonotypes here are unpaired alpha or beta chain sequences.

An equimolar mix of two oligonucleotides served as the beta constant-region primer for TRBC1 and TRBC2. Nested alpha and beta constant-region primers with the SP2 primer drove four PCR rounds on ligated cDNA. TCRdb used MiXCR to reprocess the UMI-ligation and nested PCR reads, holding one entry per CDR3 protein. The data hold 120,000 to 150,000 distinct CDR3 sequences, with about 17% observed a single time. This CDR3 is 10 amino acids long. Trimming stripped 3 bases from V and 5 bases from J, with 2 bases between. Per the germline V gene, CDR1 is SQVTM and CDR2 is ANQGSEA. This clonotype was seen a handful of times. The antigen remains unidentified.

Sequencing was carried out using naive CD4+ T cells from blood. J is TRBJ2-1 and V is TRBV29-1; D gene unclear. The TCR was taken from a human donor in good health. The CDR3, as DNA: TGCAGCGTTGAGAACAATGAGCAGTTCTTC. This translates into CSVENNEQFF.